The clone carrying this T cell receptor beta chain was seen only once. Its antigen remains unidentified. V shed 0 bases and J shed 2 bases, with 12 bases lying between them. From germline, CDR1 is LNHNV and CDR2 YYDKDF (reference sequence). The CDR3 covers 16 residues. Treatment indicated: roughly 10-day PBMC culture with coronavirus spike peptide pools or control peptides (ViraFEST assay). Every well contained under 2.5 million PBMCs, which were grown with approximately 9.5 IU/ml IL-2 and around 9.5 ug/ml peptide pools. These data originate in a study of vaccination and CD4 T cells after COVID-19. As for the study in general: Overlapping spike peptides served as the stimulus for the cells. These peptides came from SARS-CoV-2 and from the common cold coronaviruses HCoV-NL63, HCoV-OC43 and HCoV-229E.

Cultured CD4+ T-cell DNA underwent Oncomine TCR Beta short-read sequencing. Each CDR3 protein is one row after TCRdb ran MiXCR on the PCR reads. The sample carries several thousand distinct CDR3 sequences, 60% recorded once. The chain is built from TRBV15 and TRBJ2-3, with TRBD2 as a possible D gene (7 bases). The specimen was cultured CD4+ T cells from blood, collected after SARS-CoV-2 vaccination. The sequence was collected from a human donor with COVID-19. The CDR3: CATSREQGRVTDTQYF. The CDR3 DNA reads TGTGCCACCAGCAGAGAGCAGGGGAGGGTCACAGATACGCAGTATTTT. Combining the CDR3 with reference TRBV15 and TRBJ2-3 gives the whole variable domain DAMVIQNPRYQVTQFGKPVTLSCSQTLNHNVMYWYQQKSSQAPKLLFHYYDKDFNNEADTPDNFQSRRPNTSFCFLDIRSPGLGDTAMYLCATSREQGRVTDTQYFGPGTRLTVL.